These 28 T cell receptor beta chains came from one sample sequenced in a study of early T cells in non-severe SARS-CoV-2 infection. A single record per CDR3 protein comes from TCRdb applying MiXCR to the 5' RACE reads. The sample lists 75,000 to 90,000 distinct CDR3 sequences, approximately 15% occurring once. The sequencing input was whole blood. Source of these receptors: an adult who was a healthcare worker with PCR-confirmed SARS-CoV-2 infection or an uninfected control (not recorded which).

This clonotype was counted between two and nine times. This CDR3 reads CASSAPGQGVDIQYF. DNA of the CDR3: TGCGCCAGCAGCGCGCCGGGACAGGGTGTTGACATTCAGTACTTC. The chain links TRBV4-1 to TRBJ2-4, with 9 bases lining up with TRBD1. CDR3 length: 15 amino acids. Trimming cost V 5 bases and J 8 bases; bases outside gene matches: 10. The germline gives CDR1 MGHRA, CDR2 YSYEKL.

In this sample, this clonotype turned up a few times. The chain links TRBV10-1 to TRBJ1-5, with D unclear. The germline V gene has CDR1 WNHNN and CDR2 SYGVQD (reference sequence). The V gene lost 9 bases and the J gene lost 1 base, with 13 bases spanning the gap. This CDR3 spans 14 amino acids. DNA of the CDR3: TGCGCCAGAGTAAGCGTAATGAGCAATCAGCCCCAGCATTTT. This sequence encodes CARVSVMSNQPQHF.

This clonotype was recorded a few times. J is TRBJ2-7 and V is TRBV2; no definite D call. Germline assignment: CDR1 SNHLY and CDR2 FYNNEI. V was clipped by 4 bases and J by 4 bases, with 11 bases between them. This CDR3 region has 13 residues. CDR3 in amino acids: CASSVTSRYEQYF. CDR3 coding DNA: TGTGCCAGCAGTGTAACCTCGAGGTACGAGCAGTACTTC.

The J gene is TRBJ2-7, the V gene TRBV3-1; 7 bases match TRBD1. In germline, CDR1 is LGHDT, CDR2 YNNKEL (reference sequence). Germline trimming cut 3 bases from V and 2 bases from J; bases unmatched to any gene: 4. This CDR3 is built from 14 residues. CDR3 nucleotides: TGTGCCAGCAGCCACCGGGACAGAGCCTACGAGCAGTACTTC. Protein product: CASSHRDRAYEQYF.

CDR3 coding DNA: TGTGCCAGCAGCTTAGCGCTGCGGGAGGGCAGAAATGAGCAGTTCTTC. This translates into CASSLALREGRNEQFF. The chain carries TRBV7-2 and TRBJ2-1, with 9 bases fitting TRBD2. V gave up 0 bases and J gave up 7 bases; unmatched junction bases: 7. There are 16 residues in the CDR3. Germline lookup yields CDR1 SGHTA and CDR2 FQGNSA.

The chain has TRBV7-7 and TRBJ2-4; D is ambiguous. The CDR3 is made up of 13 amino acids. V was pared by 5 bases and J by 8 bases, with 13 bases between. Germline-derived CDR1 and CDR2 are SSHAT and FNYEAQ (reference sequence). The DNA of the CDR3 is TGTGCCAGCAGCCCAGCGTTTTCAGACATTCAGTACTTC. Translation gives CASSPAFSDIQYF.

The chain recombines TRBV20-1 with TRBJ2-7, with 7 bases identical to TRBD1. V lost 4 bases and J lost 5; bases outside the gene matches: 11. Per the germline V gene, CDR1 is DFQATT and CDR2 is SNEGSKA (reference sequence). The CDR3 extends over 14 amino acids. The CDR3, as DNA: TGCAGTGCTAAAGTAGGGGGCCCAAAGGACGAGCAGTACTTC. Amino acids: CSAKVGGPKDEQYF.

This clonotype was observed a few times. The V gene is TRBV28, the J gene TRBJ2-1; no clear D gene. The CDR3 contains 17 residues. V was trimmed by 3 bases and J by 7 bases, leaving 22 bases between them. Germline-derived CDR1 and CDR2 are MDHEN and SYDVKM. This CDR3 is CASSLFLLDEVGNEQFF. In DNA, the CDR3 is TGTGCCAGCAGTTTGTTCCTTCTTGACGAGGTGGGGAATGAGCAGTTCTTC. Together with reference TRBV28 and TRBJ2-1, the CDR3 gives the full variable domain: DVKVTQSSRYLVKRTGEKVFLECVQDMDHENMFWYRQDPGLGLRLIYFSYDVKMKEKGDIPEGYSVSREKKERFSLILESASTNQTSMYLCASSLFLLDEVGNEQFFGPGTRLTVL.

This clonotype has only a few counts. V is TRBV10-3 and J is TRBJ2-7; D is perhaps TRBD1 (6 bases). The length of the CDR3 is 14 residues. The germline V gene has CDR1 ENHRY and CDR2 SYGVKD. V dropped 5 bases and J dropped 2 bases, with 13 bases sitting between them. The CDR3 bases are TGTGCCATCAGTACCCCCGGGACACCCTACGAGCAGTACTTC. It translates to CAISTPGTPYEQYF.

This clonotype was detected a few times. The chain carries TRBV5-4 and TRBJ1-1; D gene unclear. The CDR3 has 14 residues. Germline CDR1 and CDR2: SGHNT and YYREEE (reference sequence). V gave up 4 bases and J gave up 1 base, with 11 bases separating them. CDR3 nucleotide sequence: TGTGCCAGCAGCCCGACCGCAGCGAACACTGAAGCTTTCTTT. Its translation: CASSPTAANTEAFF.

CDR3 in DNA: TGTGCCAGCAGCTTAGGCGTCTCAGGGGCCGGGGCCAACGTCCTGACTTTC. Protein product: CASSLGVSGAGANVLTF. This chain connects TRBV7-9 to TRBJ2-6, with D perhaps TRBD1 (6 bases). V gave up 1 base and J gave up 4 bases, with 14 bases separating them. Germline loops: CDR1 SEHNR, CDR2 FQNEAQ (reference sequence). CDR3 length equals 17 residues. The full variable domain, rest sourced from reference TRBV7-9 and TRBJ2-6, is DTGVSQNPRHKITKRGQNVTFRCDPISEHNRLYWYRQTLGQGPEFLTYFQNEAQLEKSRLLSDRFSAERPKGSFSTLEIQRTEQGDSAMYLCASSLGVSGAGANVLTFGAGSRLTVL.

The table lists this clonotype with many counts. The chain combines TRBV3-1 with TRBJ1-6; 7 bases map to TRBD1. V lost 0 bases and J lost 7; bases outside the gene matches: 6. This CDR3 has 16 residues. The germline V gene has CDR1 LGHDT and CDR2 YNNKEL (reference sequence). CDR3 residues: CASSQDGGTVNSPLHF. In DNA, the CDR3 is TGTGCCAGCAGCCAAGATGGTGGGACAGTGAATTCACCCCTCCACTTT.

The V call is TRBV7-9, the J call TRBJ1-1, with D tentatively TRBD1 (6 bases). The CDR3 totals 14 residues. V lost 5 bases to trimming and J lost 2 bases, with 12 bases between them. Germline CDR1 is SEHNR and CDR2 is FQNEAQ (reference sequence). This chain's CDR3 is CASSANRANTEAFF. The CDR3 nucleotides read TGTGCCAGCAGCGCCAACAGGGCCAACACTGAAGCTTTCTTT.

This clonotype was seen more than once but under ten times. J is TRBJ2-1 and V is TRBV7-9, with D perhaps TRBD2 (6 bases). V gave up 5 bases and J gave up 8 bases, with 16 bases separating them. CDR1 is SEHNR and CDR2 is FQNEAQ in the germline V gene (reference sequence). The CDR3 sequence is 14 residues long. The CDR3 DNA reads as TGTGCCAGCAGCCCCCGCGGGGTGAGGCATGAGCAGTTCTTC. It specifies CASSPRGVRHEQFF.

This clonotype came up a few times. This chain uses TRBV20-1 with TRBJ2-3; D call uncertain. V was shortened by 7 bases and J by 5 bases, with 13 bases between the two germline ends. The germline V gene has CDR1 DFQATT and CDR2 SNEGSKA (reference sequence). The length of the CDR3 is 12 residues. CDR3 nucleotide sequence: TGCAGTGTTATGGGCGCCGTAGATACGCAGTATTTT. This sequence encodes CSVMGAVDTQYF.

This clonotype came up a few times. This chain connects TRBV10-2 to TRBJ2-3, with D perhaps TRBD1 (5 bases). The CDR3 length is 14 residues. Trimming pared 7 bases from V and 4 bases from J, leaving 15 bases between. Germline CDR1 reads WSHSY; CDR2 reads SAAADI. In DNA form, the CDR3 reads TGCGCCAGCAATCGTCAGGGAAGAGCAGATACGCAGTATTTT. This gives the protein CASNRQGRADTQYF.

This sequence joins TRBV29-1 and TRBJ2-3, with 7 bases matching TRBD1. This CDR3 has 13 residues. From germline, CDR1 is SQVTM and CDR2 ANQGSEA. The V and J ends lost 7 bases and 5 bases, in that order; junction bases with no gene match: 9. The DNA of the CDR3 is TGCAGCGCGGGACAGCTCCTGGTAGATACGCAGTATTTT. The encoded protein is CSAGQLLVDTQYF.

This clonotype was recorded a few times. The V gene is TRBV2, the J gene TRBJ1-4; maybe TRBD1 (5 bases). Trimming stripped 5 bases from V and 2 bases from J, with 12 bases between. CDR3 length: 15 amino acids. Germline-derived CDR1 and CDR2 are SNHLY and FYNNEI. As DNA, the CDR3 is TGTGCCAGCAGTCCAATGACAGCTACTAATGAAAAACTGTTTTTT. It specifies CASSPMTATNEKLFF.

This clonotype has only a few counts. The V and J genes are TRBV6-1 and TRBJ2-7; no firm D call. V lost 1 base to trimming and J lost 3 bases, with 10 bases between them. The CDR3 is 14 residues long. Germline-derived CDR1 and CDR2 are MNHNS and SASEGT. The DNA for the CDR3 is TGTGCCAGCAGTGAAGGCGGCCTGAGCTACGAGCAGTACTTC. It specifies CASSEGGLSYEQYF.

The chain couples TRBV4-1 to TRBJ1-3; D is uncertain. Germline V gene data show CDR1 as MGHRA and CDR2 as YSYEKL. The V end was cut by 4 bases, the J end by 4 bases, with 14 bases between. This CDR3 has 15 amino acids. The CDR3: CASSLSGNNGNTIYF. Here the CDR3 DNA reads TGCGCCAGCAGCCTATCCGGGAACAACGGAAACACCATATATTTT.

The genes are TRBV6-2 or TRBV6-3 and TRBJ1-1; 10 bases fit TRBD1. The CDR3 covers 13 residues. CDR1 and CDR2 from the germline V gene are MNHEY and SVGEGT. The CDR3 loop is CAAEGQGRPEAFF. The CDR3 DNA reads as TGTGCAGCGGAGGGACAGGGGAGACCTGAAGCTTTCTTT.

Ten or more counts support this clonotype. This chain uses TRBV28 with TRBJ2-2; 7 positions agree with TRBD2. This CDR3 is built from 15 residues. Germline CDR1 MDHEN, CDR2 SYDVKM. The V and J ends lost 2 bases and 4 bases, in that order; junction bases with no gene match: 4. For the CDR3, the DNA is TGTGCCAGCAGTTTAAGCGGGATGGGCACCGGGGAGCTGTTTTTT. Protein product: CASSLSGMGTGELFF.

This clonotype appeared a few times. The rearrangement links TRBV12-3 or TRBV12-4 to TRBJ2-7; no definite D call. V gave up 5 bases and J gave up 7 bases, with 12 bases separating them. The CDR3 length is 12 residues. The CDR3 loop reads CASSPPLGEQYF. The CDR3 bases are TGTGCCAGCAGTCCCCCACTGGGGGAGCAGTACTTC.

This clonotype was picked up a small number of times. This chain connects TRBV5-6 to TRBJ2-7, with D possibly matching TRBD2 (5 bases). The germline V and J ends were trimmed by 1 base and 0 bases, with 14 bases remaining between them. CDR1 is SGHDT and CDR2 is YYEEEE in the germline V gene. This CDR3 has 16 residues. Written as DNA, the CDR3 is TGTGCCAGCAGCTTGTCTGCGGGCCCGAGCTCCTACGAGCAGTACTTC. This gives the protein CASSLSAGPSSYEQYF.

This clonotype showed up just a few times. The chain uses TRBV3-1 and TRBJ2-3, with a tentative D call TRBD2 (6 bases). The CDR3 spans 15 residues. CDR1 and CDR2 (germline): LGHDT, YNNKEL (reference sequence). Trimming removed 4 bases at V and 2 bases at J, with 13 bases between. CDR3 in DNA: TGTGCCAGCAGCCCCCTTAGCGGTTACACAGATACGCAGTATTTT. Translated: CASSPLSGYTDTQYF.

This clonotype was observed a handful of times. CDR3 sequence reads: CASSLPGNQPQHF. The CDR3 coding sequence is TGTGCCAGCAGCCTTCCGGGCAATCAGCCCCAGCATTTT. The V and J genes are TRBV5-5 and TRBJ1-5; D is uncertain. Germline assignment: CDR1 SGHKS and CDR2 YYEKEE (reference sequence). V lost 4 bases, J lost 2 bases, and 7 bases lay in between. The CDR3 covers 13 residues.

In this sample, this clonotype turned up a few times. CDR3 sequence reads: CASSQALAGAYEQYF. CDR3 nucleotides: TGTGCCAGCAGCCAAGCCTTGGCAGGGGCCTACGAGCAGTACTTC. The chain is built from TRBV3-1 and TRBJ2-7; a weak D match, TRBD1 (6 bases). Trimming took 1 base from V and 2 from J, leaving 12 bases between them. The length of the CDR3 is 15 residues. Looked up from germline, CDR1 is LGHDT and CDR2 is YNNKEL (reference sequence).

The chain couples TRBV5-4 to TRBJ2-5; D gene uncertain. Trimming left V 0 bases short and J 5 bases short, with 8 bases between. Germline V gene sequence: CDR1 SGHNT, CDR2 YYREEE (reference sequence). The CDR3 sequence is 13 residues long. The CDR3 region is CASSLVNSETQYF. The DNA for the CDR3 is TGTGCCAGCAGCTTGGTGAATTCTGAGACCCAGTACTTC.